The next 31 T cell receptor beta chains were all read from a single sample in a study of blood T cell repertoires in COVID-19. The data were produced by immunoSEQ multiplex PCR, yet TCRdb's version contains in-frame clones alone and is incomplete. The data show about 290,000 clones, 86% seen once. The sequencing sample was made of peripheral blood. The origin of the receptors is a woman under 40 with active or convalescent COVID-19.

This clone appeared once. The rearrangement uses TRBV4-3 and TRBJ2-5, with D perhaps TRBD2 (7 bases). Germline V gene sequence: CDR1 LGHNA, CDR2 YSLEER. The CDR3 extends over 14 amino acids. Between the trimmed V and J ends, which lost 5 bases and 2 bases, there was a span of 12 bases. The CDR3 sequence: CASSYGGPQETQYF. The CDR3 DNA sequence: TGCGCCAGCAGCTACGGGGGGCCACAAGAGACCCAGTACTTC.

This rearrangement joins TRBV5-1 to TRBJ2-7, with D possibly TRBD1 on 5 matching bases. The CDR3 is 16 amino acids. V was clipped by 0 bases and J by 8 bases, with 21 bases between them. CDR1 SGHRS and CDR2 YFSETQ come from the germline V gene. DNA for the CDR3: TGCGCCAGCAGCTTGGGCAGGGAAACGCGCCAGTACCAGCAGTACTTC. It codes for CASSLGRETRQYQQYF.

The V call is TRBV29-1, the J call TRBJ1-1; TRBD1 matches at 12 bases. The CDR3 is made up of 14 amino acids. Per germline, CDR1 SQVTM and CDR2 ANQGSEA. Trimming at V came to 4 bases and at J to 4 bases, leaving 4 bases not matched to a gene. The CDR3 nucleotides are TGCAGCGTTGGTCGGGACAGGGGGCTCACTGAAGCTTTCTTT. Translating gives CSVGRDRGLTEAFF.

The chain joins TRBV4-3 to TRBJ2-1; the match to TRBD2 covers 7 bases. CDR1 is LGHNA, CDR2 YSLEER, per germline. The length of the CDR3 is 15 residues. Losses at the gene ends were 1 base for V and 3 bases for J; bases not matched to a gene: 3. The CDR3 is CASSQVGGGYNEQFF. The CDR3 DNA sequence: TGCGCCAGCAGCCAAGTAGGCGGGGGCTACAATGAGCAGTTCTTC.

The rearrangement uses TRBV19 and TRBJ2-3, with 8 bases identical to TRBD1. The CDR3 totals 13 residues. From germline, CDR1 is LNHDA and CDR2 SQIVND (reference sequence). V trimming: 3 bases; J trimming: 6 bases; junction bases outside the gene matches: 2. Here the CDR3 reads CASSMNRGDTQYF. The CDR3 DNA reads as TGTGCCAGTAGTATGAACAGGGGGGATACGCAGTATTTT.

The V and J genes are TRBV10-1 and TRBJ1-6, with D unclear. Trimming left V 5 bases short and J 7 bases short, with 15 bases between. The CDR3 runs to 15 residues. Germline V lookup: CDR1 WNHNN, CDR2 SYGVQD (reference sequence). The CDR3 DNA reads as TGCGCCAGCAGTCCTTGGAGGGAACTAAATTCACCCCTCCACTTT. This gives the protein CASSPWRELNSPLHF.

This clone has only one observation. CDR3 protein: CASSFQNQETQYF. The CDR3 bases are TGTGCCAGCAGCTTCCAAAACCAAGAGACCCAGTACTTC. The chain has TRBV7-2 and TRBJ2-5, with unresolved D. Looked up from germline, CDR1 is SGHTA and CDR2 is FQGNSA. The CDR3 sequence is 13 residues long. V lost 3 bases and J lost 0, with 5 bases in between.

The rearrangement links TRBV6-6 to TRBJ2-3; D not certain. Looked up from germline, CDR1 is MNHNY and CDR2 is SVGAGI (reference sequence). This CDR3 spans 11 amino acids. Trimming removed 10 bases from V and 10 bases from J, with 15 bases in between. This CDR3 is CATTHSWPQYF. CDR3 DNA: TGTGCCACCACACACAGTTGGCCGCAGTATTTT.

The J gene is TRBJ1-1, the V gene TRBV10-2; TRBD1 agrees at 7 bases. Trimming took 6 bases from V and 1 from J; bases not matched to a gene: 2. CDR3 length: 13 residues. Germline V gene data show CDR1 as WSHSY and CDR2 as SAAADI. CDR3 DNA: TGCGCCAGCAGCAGACAGGGGAACACTGAAGCTTTCTTT. Protein sequence: CASSRQGNTEAFF.

The chain has TRBV28 and TRBJ2-2; a possible D gene is TRBD1 (6 bases). The CDR3 totals 16 residues. Germline V gene sequence: CDR1 MDHEN, CDR2 SYDVKM. The ends were cut back, 2 bases at V and 0 bases at J, with 10 bases in the middle. The CDR3 bases are TGTGCCAGCAGTTTACAGGGGATGACGAACACCGGGGAGCTGTTTTTT. This translates into CASSLQGMTNTGELFF.

The V call is TRBV12-3 or TRBV12-4, the J call TRBJ1-4, with no clear D. V lost 7 bases to trimming and J lost 10 bases, with 16 bases between them. The CDR3 length is 13 residues. CDR3 sequence (DNA): TGTGCCAGCACGATCCTGCGGCTGGGAAAACTGTTTTTT. It yields the protein CASTILRLGKLFF.

The V and J genes are TRBV12-3 or TRBV12-4 and TRBJ1-1, with D perhaps TRBD1 (5 bases). CDR3 length: 13 amino acids. Trimming cost V 6 bases and J 1 base, with 9 bases left between them. The CDR3 here is CASRGVGNTEAFF. The DNA of the CDR3 is TGTGCCAGCAGAGGGGTTGGGAACACTGAAGCTTTCTTT.

This rearrangement joins TRBV7-2 to TRBJ1-6; tentative D call: TRBD1 (5 bases). CDR3 length equals 15 residues. Trimming removed 5 bases from V and 8 bases from J, with 16 bases in between. Germline values: CDR1 SGHTA, CDR2 FQGNSA. CDR3 sequence (DNA): TGTGCCAGCAGCCTGGTCAGGGCGAGAGATTCACCCCTCCACTTT. Its translation is CASSLVRARDSPLHF. Together with reference TRBV7-2 and TRBJ1-6, the CDR3 gives the full variable domain: GAGVSQSPSNKVTEKGKDVELRCDPISGHTALYWYRQSLGQGLEFLIYFQGNSAPDKSGLPSDRFSAERTGGSVSTLTIQRTQQEDSAVYLCASSLVRARDSPLHFGNGTRLTVT.

This clone was observed a single time. The V and J genes are TRBV6-2 or TRBV6-3 and TRBJ1-1; 8 bases line up with TRBD1. CDR1 is MNHEY, CDR2 SVGEGT, per germline. Unmatched junction bases numbered 0, after V lost 2 bases and J lost 4 bases. The CDR3 sequence is 13 residues long. CDR3 nucleotide sequence: TGTGCCAGCAGTTACACAGGGGGCACTGAAGCTTTCTTT. Its translation: CASSYTGGTEAFF.

The chain links TRBV28 to TRBJ2-1; TRBD2 matches at 11 bases. This CDR3 is built from 17 residues. From germline, CDR1 is MDHEN and CDR2 SYDVKM. V lost 5 bases to trimming and J lost 1 base; unmatched junction nucleotides: 7. CDR3 protein: CASSLSSGGRSYNEQFF. CDR3 sequence (DNA): TGTGCCAGCAGTCTCTCTAGCGGGGGGAGGTCCTACAATGAGCAGTTCTTC.

This chain joins TRBV6-6 and TRBJ2-1, with D tentatively TRBD2 (6 bases). V lost 7 bases to trimming and J lost 4 bases, with 14 bases between them. Germline V CDR1 and CDR2: MNHNY, SVGAGI (reference sequence). CDR3 size: 14 residues. The CDR3 region has the DNA TGTGCCAGCAACCCTCACGGGGGATACAATGAGCAGTTCTTC. Residues: CASNPHGGYNEQFF.

V gene TRBV27 combines with J gene TRBJ1-2; D call uncertain. The V and J ends lost 5 bases and 3 bases respectively, with 13 bases between them. Germline CDR1 MNHEY, CDR2 SMNVEV (reference sequence). The CDR3 runs to 14 residues. Here the CDR3 DNA reads TGTGCCAGCAGTCCCCGGGAGGGTTACTATGGCTACACCTTC. This gives the protein CASSPREGYYGYTF.

V and J are TRBV3-1 (or the pseudogene TRBV3-2) and TRBJ1-5, with D possibly TRBD1 on 5 matching bases. Trimming removed 7 bases at V and 0 bases at J, with 31 bases between. The CDR3 extends over 21 amino acids. Per germline, CDR1 LGHDT and CDR2 YNNKEL (reference sequence). CDR3 DNA sequence: TGTGCCAGCAAACAATCCCCCCTCCAGGGTATATTCCTATATAGCAATCAGCCCCAGCATTTT. Its translation is CASKQSPLQGIFLYSNQPQHF.

The chain carries TRBV11-2 and TRBJ2-7; 10 bases are a match to TRBD1. The V gene end was trimmed by 4 bases and the J gene end by 3 bases; junction bases not matched to a gene: 6. CDR1 is SGHAT, CDR2 FQNNGV, per germline. This CDR3 is 15 amino acids long. The CDR3 DNA sequence: TGTGCCAGCAGCTCCCGGACAGGGGGGCGCTACGAGCAGTACTTC. Translation: CASSSRTGGRYEQYF. The whole variable domain, filled in from reference TRBV11-2 and TRBJ2-7, reads EAGVAQSPRYKIIEKRQSVAFWCNPISGHATLYWYQQILGQGPKLLIQFQNNGVVDDSQLPKDRFSAERLKGVDSTLKIQPAKLEDSAVYLCASSSRTGGRYEQYFGPGTRLTVT.

V and J are TRBV7-9 and TRBJ1-1; D is possibly TRBD1 (5 bases). CDR1 is SEHNR and CDR2 is FQNEAQ in the germline V gene (reference sequence). This CDR3 is built from 16 residues. V lost 1 base and J lost 3, with 15 bases in between. The CDR3 DNA sequence: TGTGCCAGCAGCTTAGTTGGCAGGGTACGGGACACTGAAGCTTTCTTT. Amino acid sequence: CASSLVGRVRDTEAFF.

The chain carries TRBV28 and TRBJ1-1, with D maybe TRBD1 (5 bases). CDR1 and CDR2 from the germline V gene are MDHEN and SYDVKM. This CDR3 comprises 15 residues. The V and J ends lost 4 bases and 5 bases respectively, with 17 bases between them. The CDR3 nucleotides read TGTGCCAGCAGTTACCAGGGTTTTAGACGGACTGAAGCTTTCTTT. It codes for CASSYQGFRRTEAFF.

The gene calls are TRBV19 and TRBJ2-1, with TRBD1 identical over 10 bases. Germline loops: CDR1 LNHDA, CDR2 SQIVND (reference sequence). Trimming cost V 5 bases and J 7 bases; bases outside gene matches: 20. The length of the CDR3 is 19 residues. The CDR3: CASSFQPPGTGVKRNEQFF. CDR3 nucleotide sequence: TGTGCCAGTAGTTTTCAACCCCCCGGGACAGGGGTAAAGAGGAATGAGCAGTTCTTC.

V gene TRBV10-3 combines with J gene TRBJ1-4; possible D gene TRBD1, 5 bases. V dropped 10 bases and J dropped 8 bases, with 17 bases sitting between them. The V gene's germline CDR1 is ENHRY and CDR2 SYGVKD. The CDR3 is made up of 13 amino acids. The CDR3 DNA reads TGTGCCACTCTAACAGGACCCGGGGAAAAACTGTTTTTT. It translates to CATLTGPGEKLFF.

This clone has a single count. V and J are TRBV7-2 and TRBJ2-5, with 16 positions matching TRBD2. Germline trimming cut 4 bases from V and 2 bases from J; bases unmatched to any gene: 10. The CDR3 runs to 19 residues. Germline V gene data show CDR1 as SGHTA and CDR2 as FQGNSA. The CDR3 DNA reads as TGTGCCAGCAGCTCAGACTGGGGACTAGCGGGGGGGGAACAAGAGACCCAGTACTTC. Its protein product is CASSSDWGLAGGEQETQYF.

In this sample, this clone turned up a few times. The V and J genes are TRBV19 and TRBJ1-6; 7 nucleotides align to TRBD1. The CDR3 loop spans 14 amino acids. Germline V gives CDR1 LNHDA, CDR2 SQIVND (reference sequence). The V and J ends lost 3 bases and 5 bases, in that order; junction bases with no gene match: 1. DNA for the CDR3: TGTGCCAGTAGTATGGGACAGAATAATTCACCCCTCCACTTT. Translating it yields CASSMGQNNSPLHF.

V and J are TRBV7-9 and TRBJ1-2; D not resolved. The CDR3 is made up of 14 amino acids. The V and J ends lost 2 bases and 5 bases respectively, with 12 bases between them. Germline-derived CDR1 and CDR2 are SEHNR and FQNEAQ (reference sequence). The CDR3 DNA is TGTGCCAGCAGCTTAATGATACCCGAGTATGGCTACACCTTC. This encodes CASSLMIPEYGYTF.

V and J are TRBV4-1 and TRBJ2-7; the match to TRBD2 covers 7 bases. V lost 4 bases, J lost 0 bases, and 3 bases stayed unmatched. The CDR3 is made up of 14 amino acids. Germline assignment: CDR1 MGHRA and CDR2 YSYEKL. The CDR3 loop reads CASSPWTSSYEQYF. The CDR3 region has the DNA TGCGCCAGCAGCCCTTGGACTAGCTCCTACGAGCAGTACTTC.

Concerning this clone: The sample contains more than one DNA sequence encoding this CDR3. The rearrangement joins TRBV6-5 to TRBJ1-1, with 8 bases identical to TRBD1. The CDR3 has 15 amino acids. V dropped 0 bases and J dropped 4; count of bases not matched to a gene: 4. Per germline, CDR1 MNHEY and CDR2 SVGAGI. CDR3 coding DNA: TGTGCCAGCAGTTACTCTGGACAGGGCTTCACTGAAGCTTTCTTT. Residues: CASSYSGQGFTEAFF.

In DNA form, the CDR3 reads TGCGCCAGCAGTTCAGGACTAGCGGGGGGGAACACCGGGGAGCTGTTTTTT. It translates to CASSSGLAGGNTGELFF. The chain uses TRBV10-1 and TRBJ2-2, with TRBD2 identical over 14 bases. After removal of 5 bases from V and 1 base from J, the junction contained 3 bases not matched to a gene. The CDR3 is made up of 17 amino acids. Germline lookup yields CDR1 WNHNN and CDR2 SYGVQD (reference sequence).

This chain links TRBV5-6 with TRBJ1-2, with a tentative D call TRBD1 (5 bases). CDR3 size: 13 residues. Trimming removed 4 bases at V and 6 bases at J, with 13 bases between. Germline CDR1 reads SGHDT; CDR2 reads YYEEEE. The CDR3 spells CASSLRGGDGYTF. The CDR3 DNA follows: TGTGCCAGCAGCCTCCGGGGGGGGGATGGCTACACCTTC.

The chain is built from TRBV2 and TRBJ2-2; the D gene is possibly TRBD2 (6 bases). The ends were cut back, 4 bases at V and 2 bases at J, with 11 bases in the middle. The CDR3 covers 15 residues. CDR1 and CDR2 from the germline V gene are SNHLY and FYNNEI. The CDR3 DNA sequence: TGTGCCAGCAGTGTGGTGGGGGGAAACACCGGGGAGCTGTTTTTT. Protein sequence: CASSVVGGNTGELFF.